Below, 32 T cell receptor beta chains from the same sample are listed, as sequenced in a study of immune heterogeneity within non-small cell lung tumors. Multiplex PCR was performed with 32 V and 13 J primers, and it amplified TCR beta CDR3. In TCRdb, the multiplex PCR reads were re-called with MiXCR into one record per CDR3 protein. Here the sample spans about 2,600 distinct CDR3 sequences, approximately 26% being singletons. As template, the study used bulk tumor genomic DNA at roughly 600 ng per sample. Primary tumors were biopsied several times each, far apart, intraoperatively. Undergoing curative surgery were patients whose non-small cell lung cancer was untreated and newly diagnosed. The sequencing input was lung tumor tissue. These receptor sequences come from a man aged 45-60 years with non-small cell lung cancer.

This clonotype occurred many times. The rearrangement joins TRBV6-1 to TRBJ2-7; D perhaps matches TRBD2 (6 bases). The CDR3 extends over 18 amino acids. CDR1 is MNHNS and CDR2 is SASEGT in the germline V gene. Between the trimmed V and J ends, which lost 1 base and 3 bases, there was a span of 22 bases. This CDR3 is CASSEGTDLLAGDYEQYF. CDR3 bases: TGTGCCAGCAGTGAAGGGACCGACTTACTAGCCGGAGACTACGAGCAGTACTTC.

Regarding this clonotype: Just one base apart from a much larger clone, this may be a read error. The gene calls are TRBV30 and TRBJ1-4; D remains ambiguous. The CDR3 is made up of 13 amino acids. V gave up 0 bases and J gave up 7 bases, with 9 bases separating them. Germline CDR1 is GTSNPN and CDR2 is SVGIG (reference sequence). The CDR3 bases are TGTGCCTGGAGTGTAGAGGGAGTTGAAAAACTGTTTTTT. This sequence encodes CAWSVEGVEKLFF.

This sequence joins TRBV24-1 and TRBJ2-2; 8 bases align to TRBD1. The CDR3 runs 16 residues. The V gene's germline CDR1 is KGHDR and CDR2 SFDVKD. J was trimmed by 4 bases and V by 3 bases; bases with no gene match: 6. This CDR3 is CATSDPGTGTTGELFF. The CDR3 DNA follows: TGTGCCACCAGTGATCCCGGGACAGGAACCACCGGGGAGCTGTTTTTT.

This clonotype has a count of ten or more. The chain has TRBV11-2 and TRBJ2-3; D gene unclear. Germline CDR1 SGHAT, CDR2 FQNNGV. V was pared by 5 bases and J by 3 bases, with 6 bases between. There are 12 residues in the CDR3. The CDR3 region is CASSDLTDTQYF. Written as DNA, the CDR3 is TGTGCCAGCAGCGATCTAACAGATACGCAGTATTTT.

By sample share, this clonotype is large. J is TRBJ2-7 and V is TRBV27, with 13 bases matching TRBD2. The CDR3 covers 15 residues. Trimming took 4 bases from V and 7 from J; bases not matched to a gene: 7. The V gene's germline CDR1 is MNHEY and CDR2 SMNVEV (reference sequence). The CDR3 reads CASSSGLAGPLEQYF. CDR3 coding DNA: TGTGCCAGCAGTTCGGGACTAGCGGGGCCATTAGAGCAGTACTTC.

J is TRBJ2-5 and V is TRBV7-9; D uncertain. Germline CDR1 is SEHNR and CDR2 is FQNEAQ (reference sequence). V lost 3 bases and J lost 1, with 9 bases in between. The CDR3 length is 14 residues. DNA of the CDR3: TGTGCCAGCAGCTTCGCGGTATCCCAAGAGACCCAGTACTTC. Its translation: CASSFAVSQETQYF.

By proportion, this clonotype is medium-sized. The rearrangement uses TRBV30 and TRBJ2-6; either TRBD1 or TRBD2 may supply D (6 bases each). Germline V gives CDR1 GTSNPN, CDR2 SVGIG (reference sequence). The length of the CDR3 is 16 residues. The V end lost 2 bases, the J end lost 1 base, and 12 bases lay between the germline ends. CDR3 protein: CAWSRTGASGANVLTF. For the CDR3, the DNA is TGTGCCTGGAGTCGCACGGGGGCTTCTGGGGCCAACGTCCTGACTTTC.

This clonotype has just a few counts. The chain has TRBV9 and TRBJ2-1; TRBD2 might be the D (6 bases). Germline assignment: CDR1 SGDLS and CDR2 YYNGEE. V was clipped by 3 bases and J by 3 bases, with 10 bases between them. This CDR3 has 14 amino acids. The CDR3 here is CASSARELYNEQFF. The CDR3, as DNA: TGTGCCAGCAGCGCCCGGGAGCTCTACAATGAGCAGTTCTTC.

Regarding this clonotype: This may come from a read error, since a much larger clone is one base off. The chain couples TRBV5-6 to TRBJ2-7, with TRBD2 matching over 7 bases. Germline V gene lookup returns CDR1 SGHDT and CDR2 YYEEEE. V lost 0 bases and J lost 10; bases outside the gene matches: 13. This CDR3 is built from 15 residues. The CDR3 sequence is CASSLGGGIAESQYF. CDR3 DNA: TGTGCCAGCAGCTTGGGGGGGGGGATTGCCGAATCACAGTACTTC.

This clonotype is medium-sized by share. The V and J genes are TRBV12-3 or TRBV12-4 and TRBJ2-1; 14 nucleotides align to TRBD2. The CDR3 is 17 amino acids. V shed 0 bases, J shed 6 bases, and the junction held 4 bases outside the gene matches. The CDR3 region has the DNA TGTGCCAGCAGTTTAGCCCCCGGGACTAGCGGGAGCAATGAGCAGTTCTTC. This translates into CASSLAPGTSGSNEQFF.

This clonotype is termed medium-sized (0.01 to 0.1%). The J gene is TRBJ2-1, the V gene TRBV5-6; the match to TRBD1 covers 9 bases. V lost 2 bases to trimming and J lost 4 bases; unmatched junction nucleotides: 4. CDR1 SGHDT and CDR2 YYEEEE come from the germline V gene. The CDR3 has 15 residues. DNA of the CDR3: TGTGCCAGCAGCTTCGCCGGGACAGGGTACAATGAGCAGTTCTTC. It yields the protein CASSFAGTGYNEQFF.

The gene calls are TRBV20-1 and TRBJ2-1; the D gene is possibly TRBD2 (5 bases). The CDR3 contains 13 residues. Germline-derived CDR1 and CDR2 are DFQATT and SNEGSKA (reference sequence). The V gene lost 3 bases and the J gene lost 3 bases, with 9 bases spanning the gap. The DNA for the CDR3 is TGCAGTGCTAGTCTCGACTACTACAATGAGCAGTTCTTC. It translates to CSASLDYYNEQFF.

The genes are TRBV5-6 and TRBJ2-6; D remains unclear. Germline loops: CDR1 SGHDT, CDR2 YYEEEE. Trimming removed 0 bases from V and 2 bases from J, with 6 bases in between. This CDR3 contains 15 residues. The CDR3 DNA reads as TGTGCCAGCAGCTTGGAAGGACCTGGGGCCAACGTCCTGACTTTC. Protein: CASSLEGPGANVLTF.

This clonotype was seen more than once but under ten times. The chain has TRBV5-6 and TRBJ1-6, with D uncertain. CDR1 is SGHDT and CDR2 is YYEEEE in the germline V gene. The CDR3 contains 13 residues. Deletions cut 7 bases from V and 7 bases from J, with 12 bases between. For the CDR3, the DNA is TGTGCCAGCCAGGTGACCTGGAATTCACCCCTCCACTTT. Translation: CASQVTWNSPLHF.

This clonotype was found a few times. A much larger clone differs by one base, so this may be a read error. V is TRBV18 and J is TRBJ1-1; no reliable D call. The V gene's germline CDR1 is KGHSH and CDR2 LQKENI. The CDR3 loop spans 16 amino acids. The CDR3 here is CAGSPEGGPMNTEAFF. The CDR3 DNA follows: TGTGCCGGCTCTCCAGAAGGAGGGCCAATGAACACTGAAGCTTTCTTT.

In its sample, this clonotype is medium-sized. The chain carries TRBV20-1 and TRBJ2-2; the match to TRBD2 covers 14 bases. The J segment lost 7 bases and the V segment lost 3 bases, leaving 16 bases of the junction unmatched. Germline CDR1 DFQATT, CDR2 SNEGSKA (reference sequence). This CDR3 has 19 residues. The CDR3 loop is CSASTATGTSGRWGGELFF. The CDR3, as DNA: TGCAGTGCTAGCACGGCGACCGGGACTAGCGGGAGATGGGGCGGGGAGCTGTTTTTT.

In regard to this clonotype: One base away lies a much larger clone, so this may be a sequencing read error. The chain employs TRBV28 and TRBJ1-5, with 8 positions matching TRBD1. Germline lookup yields CDR1 MDHEN and CDR2 SYDVKM. This CDR3 is built from 14 residues. Germline trimming cut 1 base from V and 5 bases from J; bases unmatched to any gene: 1. The CDR3 sequence is CASSLSGGHQPQHF. DNA of the CDR3: TGTGCCAGCAGTTTATCAGGGGGCCATCAGCCCCAGCATTTT.

This clonotype is deemed medium-sized (0.01 to 0.1%). J is TRBJ2-3 and V is TRBV5-1; D gene unclear. CDR3 length: 14 residues. CDR1 and CDR2 (germline): SGHRS, YFSETQ. V lost 4 bases and J 1 base, leaving 10 bases between the germline ends. CDR3 loop: CASSPVLGTDTQYF. CDR3 nucleotide sequence: TGCGCCAGCAGCCCCGTCCTGGGCACAGATACGCAGTATTTT.

This clonotype is deemed medium-sized. The rearrangement uses TRBV27 and TRBJ1-2; D ambiguous. The CDR3 runs 14 residues. Germline CDR1 and CDR2: MNHEY and SMNVEV (reference sequence). V lost 2 bases, J lost 2 bases, and 9 bases lay in between. The CDR3 DNA follows: TGTGCCAGCAGTTTAAACCGAGCGAACTATGGCTACACCTTC. It translates to CASSLNRANYGYTF.

The CDR3 is CASSEIGQGSGEQFF. CDR3 DNA sequence: TGTGCCAGCAGTGAAATAGGACAGGGGAGTGGTGAGCAGTTCTTC. The rearrangement links TRBV2 to TRBJ2-1; 9 nucleotides match TRBD1. CDR1 and CDR2 from the germline V gene are SNHLY and FYNNEI. J lost 9 bases, V lost 2 bases, and 8 bases had no gene match. The CDR3 has 15 residues.

This clonotype has just a few counts. A read error may be the cause here, since a much bigger clone is one base away. The chain combines TRBV29-1 with TRBJ1-1; 9 bases agree with TRBD1. Trimming took 8 bases from V and 1 from J; bases not matched to a gene: 5. The CDR3 consists of 13 residues. In germline, CDR1 is SQVTM, CDR2 ANQGSEA. This CDR3 reads CSIRTGENTEAFF. The CDR3 coding sequence is TGCAGCATAAGGACAGGGGAGAACACTGAAGCTTTCTTT. The variable domain in full, completed from reference TRBV29-1 and TRBJ1-1, reads SAVISQKPSRDICQRGTSLTIQCQVDSQVTMMFWYRQQPGQSLTLIATANQGSEATYESGFVIDKFPISRPNLTFSTLTVSNMSPEDSSIYLCSIRTGENTEAFFGQGTRLTVV.

This clonotype was recorded a few times. The rearrangement joins TRBV13 to TRBJ2-7; no firm D call. V lost 6 bases and J lost 3, with 12 bases in between. Germline CDR1 PRHDT, CDR2 FYEKMQ (reference sequence). This CDR3 has 13 amino acids. This CDR3 reads CASRARYSYEQYF. In DNA, the CDR3 is TGTGCCAGCAGAGCCAGATACAGCTACGAGCAGTACTTC.

Sample share makes this clonotype medium-sized. The chain links TRBV3-1 to TRBJ1-1; the D is unclear. Trimming left V 4 bases short and J 3 bases short, with 9 bases between. Looked up from germline, CDR1 is LGHDT and CDR2 is YNNKEL (reference sequence). CDR3 length: 13 residues. CDR3 protein: CASSPYADTEAFF. The DNA for the CDR3 is TGTGCCAGCAGCCCCTACGCGGACACTGAAGCTTTCTTT.

This clonotype was detected ten times or more. The chain combines TRBV6-2 or TRBV6-3 with TRBJ1-1, with D unresolved. This CDR3 has 13 amino acids. V was shortened by 0 bases and J by 9 bases, with 11 bases between the two germline ends. CDR1 is MNHEY, CDR2 SVGEGT, per germline. The CDR3 nucleotides are TGTGCCAGCAGTTACTCCTCAGCTATTAAAGCTTTCTTT. Encoded protein: CASSYSSAIKAFF.

A note on this clonotype: With a much larger clone just one base away, this may be a read error. V usage is TRBV6-2 or TRBV6-3 and J usage is TRBJ1-5; TRBD1 agrees at 10 bases. CDR3 length: 16 residues. CDR1 is MNHEY and CDR2 is SVGEGT in the germline V gene. CDR3 coding DNA: TGTGCCAGCGGCTCCGGGACAGGGGCGAACAATCGGCCCCAGCATTTT. This translates into CASGSGTGANNRPQHF.

Comments on this clonotype: A clone one base away is much larger, so this may be a read error. This chain's CDR3 is CASSTSLSSTGELFF. The DNA for the CDR3 is TGTGCCAGCAGCACTAGCCTCAGTTCCACCGGGGAGCTGTTTTTT. V usage is TRBV5-4 and J usage is TRBJ2-2; D is possibly TRBD2 (6 bases). The V end lost 4 bases, the J end lost 4 bases, and 14 bases lay between the germline ends. Germline CDR1 is SGHNT and CDR2 is YYREEE (reference sequence). The CDR3 loop spans 15 amino acids.

Judged by abundance, this clonotype is medium-sized. The V gene is TRBV9, the J gene TRBJ2-1; 8 positions agree with TRBD2. The CDR3 is made up of 16 amino acids. The V and J ends lost 3 bases and 1 base, in that order; junction bases with no gene match: 6. The V gene's germline CDR1 is SGDLS and CDR2 YYNGEE. The CDR3 spells CASSEAGVGSYNEQFF. The DNA for the CDR3 is TGTGCCAGCAGCGAAGCGGGGGTAGGATCCTACAATGAGCAGTTCTTC.

This clonotype ranks as medium-sized (0.01 to 0.1%). The V and J genes are TRBV7-8 and TRBJ1-4, with TRBD1 identical over 10 bases. From germline, CDR1 is SGHVS and CDR2 FQNEAQ. V was pared by 5 bases and J by 8 bases, with 8 bases of the junction left unmatched. The CDR3 runs to 15 residues. The CDR3 region has the DNA TGTGCCAGCAGCCGATTCGGGACAGGGGAGGAAAAACTGTTTTTT. Translating it yields CASSRFGTGEEKLFF.

Within the sample, this clonotype is medium-sized. CDR3 DNA sequence: TGTGCCAGCAGCTACCGGGACAGGGCAATAGATACGCAGTATTTT. It is translated as CASSYRDRAIDTQYF. This sequence joins TRBV7-9 and TRBJ2-3; 9 positions agree with TRBD1. The length of the CDR3 is 15 residues. The trim removed 4 bases at V and 5 bases at J, leaving 7 bases unmatched. Looked up from germline, CDR1 is SEHNR and CDR2 is FQNEAQ (reference sequence). Using reference TRBV7-9 and TRBJ2-3 for the parts outside the CDR3, the full variable domain is DTGVSQNPRHKITKRGQNVTFRCDPISEHNRLYWYRQTLGQGPEFLTYFQNEAQLEKSRLLSDRFSAERPKGSFSTLEIQRTEQGDSAMYLCASSYRDRAIDTQYFGPGTRLTVL.

V gene TRBV9 combines with J gene TRBJ1-2, with TRBD1 identical over 8 bases. Looked up from germline, CDR1 is SGDLS and CDR2 is YYNGEE. The J segment lost 6 bases and the V segment lost 3 bases, leaving 7 bases of the junction unmatched. The CDR3 contains 14 residues. This CDR3 reads CASSGTWTGHGYTF. CDR3 nucleotide sequence: TGTGCCAGCAGCGGCACCTGGACAGGGCATGGCTACACCTTC.

On this clonotype: A much larger clone differs from this one at a single base, so this may be a read error. This chain joins TRBV4-1 and TRBJ2-7, with TRBD2 as a possible D gene (6 bases). Germline CDR1 MGHRA, CDR2 YSYEKL. V lost 0 bases and J 2 bases, leaving 17 bases between the germline ends. There are 17 residues in the CDR3. CDR3 sequence (DNA): TGCGCCAGCAGCCAAGATAGGCTAGCGCTTCCCCCCTACGAGCAGTACTTC. This codes for CASSQDRLALPPYEQYF.

This clonotype has more than one count but fewer than ten. This may be a read error, as it is one base from a much larger clone. The V and J genes are TRBV12-3 or TRBV12-4 and TRBJ2-5; D not certain. The length of the CDR3 is 14 residues. The CDR3 region is CVSSPDLPLETQYF. The CDR3 DNA is TGTGTCAGCAGCCCAGACCTCCCCCTGGAGACCCAGTACTTC.